The next 20 T cell receptor beta chains were all read from a single sample in a study of blood T cell repertoires in COVID-19. The protocol was immunoSEQ multiplex PCR, while the TCRdb copy is restricted to in-frame clones and leaves out a portion. In the table there are 110,000 to 150,000 clones, around 86% of which are singletons. Material for sequencing was peripheral blood. The receptors derive from a human donor in a cohort sampled during active COVID-19.

The gene calls are TRBV6-5 and TRBJ1-1; no firm D call. The CDR3 consists of 11 residues. Germline V CDR1 and CDR2: MNHEY, SVGAGI. The V gene lost 9 bases and the J gene lost 1 base, with 6 bases spanning the gap. CDR3 sequence: CASRENTEAFF. The CDR3 DNA reads TGTGCCAGTCGGGAGAACACTGAAGCTTTCTTT.

This chain joins TRBV7-3 and TRBJ2-5; D might be TRBD1 (6 bases). CDR1 SGHTA and CDR2 FQGTGA come from the germline V gene. Trimming took off 5 bases at V and 2 bases at J, with 12 bases between the two ends. The CDR3 length is 14 residues. The chain's CDR3 is CASSPGGQQETQYF. DNA for the CDR3: TGTGCCAGCAGCCCAGGCGGACAGCAAGAGACCCAGTACTTC.

The rearrangement links TRBV19 to TRBJ2-7, with D possibly matching TRBD1 (5 bases). The CDR3 has 14 amino acids. Germline V gene sequence: CDR1 LNHDA, CDR2 SQIVND (reference sequence). Trimming removed 5 bases from V and 5 bases from J, with 16 bases in between. This chain's CDR3 is CASSFTGNYDEQYF. The CDR3 region has the DNA TGTGCCAGTAGTTTTACAGGTAATTACGACGAGCAGTACTTC.

The CDR3 reads CASSSVRGVYEQYF. For the CDR3, the DNA is TGTGCCAGCAGTTCAGTCAGGGGGGTTTACGAGCAGTACTTC. V gene TRBV27 combines with J gene TRBJ2-7, with D possibly matching TRBD1 (7 bases). This CDR3 spans 14 amino acids. The germline V gene encodes CDR1 MNHEY and CDR2 SMNVEV (reference sequence). Between the trimmed V and J ends, which lost 4 bases and 4 bases, there was a span of 14 bases.

The CDR3 region is CASSTGLAGFPDTQYF. Written as DNA, the CDR3 is TGCGCCAGCAGCACGGGACTAGCGGGCTTCCCAGATACGCAGTATTTT. This chain uses TRBV5-1 with TRBJ2-3, with 12 nucleotides matching TRBD2. Germline V gene data show CDR1 as SGHRS and CDR2 as YFSETQ. V gave up 4 bases and J gave up 4 bases; unmatched junction bases: 7. The CDR3 extends over 16 amino acids.

The CDR3 DNA follows: TGCGCCAGCAGCTTGGCAGGACTAGCGGGAGGGGCCTACGAGCAGTACTTC. It encodes CASSLAGLAGGAYEQYF. The chain uses TRBV5-1 and TRBJ2-7, with 15 bases fitting TRBD2. After removal of 0 bases from V and 2 bases from J, the junction contained 3 bases not matched to a gene. CDR3 length: 17 residues. Germline V gene data show CDR1 as SGHRS and CDR2 as YFSETQ.

This clone was found once. The rearrangement joins TRBV15 to TRBJ2-7; 12 nucleotides align to TRBD2. This CDR3 has 16 residues. Germline V lookup: CDR1 LNHNV, CDR2 YYDKDF (reference sequence). The V and J ends lost 0 bases and 1 base, in that order; junction bases with no gene match: 1. CDR3 in amino acids: CATSRDGLAGSYEQYF. The CDR3 DNA reads as TGTGCCACCAGCAGAGATGGACTAGCGGGATCCTACGAGCAGTACTTC.

This clone was counted between two and nine times. The chain links TRBV19 to TRBJ1-4; a possible D gene is TRBD1 (6 bases). V was pared by 5 bases and J by 6 bases, with 16 bases between. Germline assignment: CDR1 LNHDA and CDR2 SQIVND (reference sequence). The CDR3 is made up of 15 amino acids. DNA for the CDR3: TGTGCCAGTAGTTCCTCAGGGGTTCTCTATGAAAAACTGTTTTTT. This codes for CASSSSGVLYEKLFF.

The V gene is TRBV13, the J gene TRBJ1-6; D is unclear. Deletions cut 2 bases from V and 4 bases from J, with 6 bases between. CDR3 length: 14 residues. Germline lookup yields CDR1 PRHDT and CDR2 FYEKMQ (reference sequence). The CDR3, as DNA: TGTGCCAGCAGCTTATCAACTTATAATTCACCCCTCCACTTT. Translation gives CASSLSTYNSPLHF.

The gene calls are TRBV9 and TRBJ2-2, with TRBD2 as a possible D gene (6 bases). Trimming cost V 3 bases and J 5 bases, with 14 bases left between them. The CDR3 extends over 15 amino acids. The germline CDR1 and CDR2 sequences are SGDLS and YYNGEE. The CDR3 DNA is TGTGCCAGCAGCGAACGGAGGGCCGGGACCGGGGAGCTGTTTTTT. This gives the protein CASSERRAGTGELFF.

The chain employs TRBV5-4 and TRBJ2-3; 11 bases are shared with TRBD2. The CDR3 is made up of 17 amino acids. Germline CDR1 SGHNT, CDR2 YYREEE (reference sequence). Germline trimming cut 5 bases from V and 2 bases from J; bases unmatched to any gene: 10. This CDR3 is CASSEGLADYDTDTQYF. The CDR3 DNA reads TGTGCCAGCAGTGAGGGACTAGCGGATTATGACACAGATACGCAGTATTTT. The whole variable domain, remainder taken from reference TRBV5-4 and TRBJ2-3, is ETGVTQSPTHLIKTRGQQVTLRCSSQSGHNTVSWYQQALGQGPQFIFQYYREEENGRGNFPPRFSGLQFPNYSSELNVNALELDDSALYLCASSEGLADYDTDTQYFGPGTRLTVL.

This clone was seen only a few times. The chain has TRBV10-1 and TRBJ2-7, with 13 nucleotides matching TRBD2. V was pared by 2 bases and J by 2 bases, with 3 bases of the junction left unmatched. The CDR3 contains 16 residues. Germline values: CDR1 WNHNN, CDR2 SYGVQD (reference sequence). CDR3 sequence reads: CASSELLAGGPYEQYF. The CDR3 DNA is TGCGCCAGCAGTGAGCTACTAGCGGGAGGGCCCTACGAGCAGTACTTC.

The chain employs TRBV2 and TRBJ2-5, with 7 bases matching TRBD2. The V segment lost 10 bases and the J segment 4 bases; nucleotides outside the gene matches: 12. The CDR3 consists of 14 residues. The germline V gene has CDR1 SNHLY and CDR2 FYNNEI. CDR3 DNA sequence: TGTGCCACCGGTGCCGAGCGGGACGGAGAGACCCAGTACTTC. Translated, it gives CATGAERDGETQYF.

The genes are TRBV29-1 and TRBJ2-7; tentatively, D is TRBD1 (7 bases). Germline CDR1 and CDR2: SQVTM and ANQGSEA. CDR3 size: 13 residues. Trimming pared 7 bases from V and 3 bases from J, leaving 16 bases between. CDR3 in amino acids: CSARGTAIYEQYF. The CDR3 nucleotides are TGCAGCGCCCGGGGGACAGCCATCTACGAGCAGTACTTC.

This clone was picked up a small number of times. The rearrangement uses TRBV7-9 and TRBJ1-1; no definite D call. This CDR3 is built from 13 residues. Trimming pared 5 bases from V and 3 bases from J, leaving 10 bases between. Germline CDR1 reads SEHNR; CDR2 reads FQNEAQ (reference sequence). The CDR3 loop is CASSPREDTEAFF. DNA for the CDR3: TGTGCCAGCAGCCCCCGGGAGGACACTGAAGCTTTCTTT.

A few counts support this clone. The V call is TRBV4-2, the J call TRBJ2-7; 8 nucleotides line up with TRBD1. CDR1 and CDR2 (germline): LGHNA, YNFKEQ. The CDR3 length is 14 residues. V was clipped by 0 bases and J by 4 bases; unmatched bases: 2. In nucleotides, the CDR3 is TGTGCCAGCAGCCAAGATGGGGACAGGTACGAGCAGTACTTC. Translating it yields CASSQDGDRYEQYF.

The chain employs TRBV20-1 and TRBJ2-1, with TRBD2 matching 10 bases. The CDR3 has 17 amino acids. Trimming took 3 bases from V and 3 from J; bases not matched to a gene: 11. The germline V gene has CDR1 DFQATT and CDR2 SNEGSKA (reference sequence). CDR3 in DNA: TGCAGTGCTAGTTCAGCGGGAGGGCCAGGGATCTACAATGAGCAGTTCTTC. Amino acids: CSASSAGGPGIYNEQFF.

The chain combines TRBV28 with TRBJ2-4, with 12 bases lining up with TRBD2. Losses at the gene ends were 5 bases for V and 7 bases for J; bases not matched to a gene: 12. Per germline, CDR1 MDHEN and CDR2 SYDVKM. The CDR3 sequence is 17 residues long. The DNA of the CDR3 is TGTGCCAGCAGTCTAAATGGACTAGCGGGATGGGGGAACATTCAGTACTTC. It yields the protein CASSLNGLAGWGNIQYF. Full variable domain (remainder filled in from reference TRBV28 and TRBJ2-4): DVKVTQSSRYLVKRTGEKVFLECVQDMDHENMFWYRQDPGLGLRLIYFSYDVKMKEKGDIPEGYSVSREKKERFSLILESASTNQTSMYLCASSLNGLAGWGNIQYFGAGTRLSVL.

The V and J genes are TRBV3-1 (or the pseudogene TRBV3-2) and TRBJ1-4; 8 nucleotides line up with TRBD1. The CDR3 contains 14 residues. Germline CDR1 reads LGHDT; CDR2 reads YNNKEL (reference sequence). The J segment lost 12 bases and the V segment lost 1 base, leaving 7 bases of the junction unmatched. The CDR3 nucleotides are TGTGCCAGCAGCCAAGTGACAGGGGTAGGGGAACTGTTTTTT. Translating gives CASSQVTGVGELFF.

The J gene is TRBJ1-1, the V gene TRBV10-3; the D gene is possibly TRBD1 (6 bases). The length of the CDR3 is 14 residues. V lost 3 bases to trimming and J lost 1 base, with 9 bases between them. Germline V gene data show CDR1 as ENHRY and CDR2 as SYGVKD. This chain's CDR3 is CAISEGGANTEAFF. DNA for the CDR3: TGTGCCATCAGTGAAGGGGGAGCGAACACTGAAGCTTTCTTT.